This TCR beta chain comes out of a study of regulatory T cells in long-lasting Graves disease (TCRdb year 2021). Concerning the study at large: In the newly diagnosed Graves' disease group, patients had been taking antithyroid drugs for less than 3 months. Patients with persistent Graves' disease were compared with patients with newly diagnosed Graves' disease using TCR sequencing and RNA sequencing of peripheral blood. The study took place in China and was registered as a clinical trial. TCR sequencing covered some 13 persistent and some 20 newly diagnosed Graves' disease patients, around 35 samples in total. Broad study findings and their caveats: The authors noted that the small sample size was a limitation that may lower accuracy. Compared with newly diagnosed patients, persistent Graves' disease patients had lower TCR Shannon entropy and fewer highly expanded clones, which suggests clonal expansion. Preferential use of TRBV28, TRBJ1-2 and TRBJ2-5 was observed in persistent disease, whereas TRBV20-1 and TRBJ2-1 were favored in newly diagnosed disease. Sequencing and analysis were restricted to the TCR beta chain. Patients with persistent disease shared more public clonotypes (around 2,500) than newly diagnosed patients did (around 1,000). Only peripheral blood was studied, because thyroid tissue, the primary lesion, was inaccessible.

Receptors were amplified or captured by multiplex PCR. Sequencer: Illumina HiSeq 4000. To build TCR beta libraries, CDR3 regions were amplified by Arm-PCR using iRepertoire HTBI primers. Before sequencing, the PCR products underwent gel purification. In the authors' own workflow: A total of roughly 67 TRBV and approximately 13 TRBJ segments were identified across samples and were used for gene usage analysis of CDR3 amino acid clonotypes. COPE and FqMerger were used to merge the filtered high-quality paired reads into contigs. BLAST was used to align contigs to IMGT TRBV, TRBD and TRBJ reference genes, with CDR3 defined following IMGT. Highly expanded clones were defined as clonotypes with a frequency above 0.1%. Shannon entropy was used to measure repertoire diversity, and the Gini coefficient was used to measure V-J evenness. Public clonotypes were defined as clonotypes shared by more than one individual. The public reads were reprocessed in TCRdb via fastp at Q25 and MiXCR, keeping in-frame beta chains. Entries that share a CDR3 protein sequence are merged under the most common genes and DNA. TCRdb's processing, not the authors' own work, is the source of the V and J calls. This sample has 250,000 to 300,000 distinct CDR3 sequences in its table, and about 18% of those were observed once. Around 13% of the sample is in the top ten clones.

This clonotype was observed at least ten times. Its specific antigen is unknown. Base qualities are not at hand, and no much larger clone is one base apart. The time point label corresponds to: newly diagnosed GD, antithyroid drugs for less than 3 months. For both TCR sequencing and RNA sequencing, RNA was extracted from PBMCs using TRIzol. The diagnosis of Graves' disease followed American Thyroid Association guidelines. Patients were recruited from an endocrinology department in Xi'an, China. Each patient gave about 8.1 milliliters of peripheral blood, collected in an EDTA anticoagulant tube. Ficoll Paque Plus density gradient separation was used to isolate PBMCs, and no further T cell sorting was done. An Agilent 2100 Bioanalyzer and agarose gel were used to check RNA quality, and a NanoDrop 2000 was used to measure RNA concentration. Taken from cysteine to phenylalanine, the CDR3 has 13 residues. Just CDR3 DNA is preserved here, 39 bases in frame from base 1. Reading the germline V gene gives CDR1 SGHAT and CDR2 FQNNGV. V is shortened by 2 bases, J by 3 bases, and the region joining them spans 8 bases.

Separately, the same data were catalogued under a study of T cells in Graves' hyperthyroidism and ophthalmopathy. That second report states: Stable Graves' hyperthyroidism was defined as the absence of progression to ophthalmopathy over 18 months of follow-up. The hyperthyroidism patients were between 18 and 65 years old and newly diagnosed, with a disease duration of less than 2 months. Any patient with an uncontrolled infection, another autoimmune disease, pregnancy or lactation was excluded. Clinical symptoms, serum thyroxine and TRAb, thyroid ultrasound, and orbital computed tomography formed the basis for the diagnoses. For the first round of RT-PCR on the TCR CDR3, the HTBI primer set was used together with the Qiagen OneStep RT-PCR kit. Most expanded thyroid clonotypes (frequency above 0.001) were also found in blood, which suggests that blood repertoires may mirror thyroid immune responses. A model built on a 13 V-J signature distinguished ophthalmopathy from stable hyperthyroidism, reaching 85% to 90% sensitivity and around 81% specificity in cross-validation and 80%/75% in testing. During validation, the model predicted progression to ophthalmopathy a median of roughly six months ahead of onset, with 70.59% sensitivity and 72.22% specificity. To identify distinguishing TCR V-J signatures, a discovery cohort of around 100 patients was used, comprising 40 to 45 with Graves' ophthalmopathy and about 59 with stable Graves' hyperthyroidism. Prospective prediction of ophthalmopathy was tested in an independent validation cohort consisting of 18 to 20 hyperthyroidism patients and around 16 patients who later progressed to ophthalmopathy. For training and testing, the 100 or so patients in the discovery cohort were randomly divided in a 7:3 ratio. In addition, the study compared T-cell repertoires in thyroid tissue and in blood from roughly six Graves' hyperthyroidism patients. Following sampling, methimazole starting at 30 mg daily was given to hyperthyroidism patients, and high-dose intravenous methylprednisolone was given to ophthalmopathy patients. Libraries were constructed in a second round of multiplex PCR, after which size selection and purification were performed. Paired-end sequencing of the libraries was performed with 100 bp reads on an Illumina HiSeq2000. Raw data were processed with SOAPnuke, discarding reads with adapters, uncalled bases, mean Phred below 15, or no exact constant-primer or identifier match. High-quality paired reads were merged with COPE v1.2.5, and unique nucleotide sequences were defined as clonotypes. MiTCR v1.1 was used to align the clonotypes against IMGT TRBV, TRBD and TRBJ reference segments. The analysis included only V-J combinations with a frequency above 0.0001, which together covered 99% to 99.2% of the repertoires. A TCS score was defined as the ratio of F50 (clonal expansion) to E x V (chaos), with BLOSUM62-based TCRdist applied between CDR3 peptides within each V-J. Welch's t-statistics and random forest reduced approximately 520 V-J features to 10 to 15, which were used in a naive Bayes classifier (R e1071). Sample size was not statistically predetermined, and investigators were not blinded to group allocation. The paper describes TCR Vbeta CDR3 sequencing of around 140 peripheral blood samples, made up of about 40 ophthalmopathy patients, over 70 hyperthyroidism patients and 17 progressor patients.

This receptor was obtained from a woman aged 30 to 39 with Graves disease. Donor details come from another sample of the same person, matched by shared clones. The material sequenced was peripheral blood mononuclear cells (PBMCs), taken at new diagnosis, from a patient treated with antithyroid drugs. The chain is encoded by TRBV11-2 joined to TRBJ2-7; too little of a D gene remains to name it. The CDR3: CASSLNPSYEQYF. The DNA is TGTGCCAGCAGCTTAAACCCCAGCTACGAGCAGTACTTC.